This T cell receptor beta chain was documented in a study of blood T cell repertoires in COVID-19. There are 15 residues in the CDR3. V shed 4 bases and J shed 3 bases, with 16 bases lying between them. Germline-derived CDR1 and CDR2 are ENHRY and SYGVKD. The assay was immunoSEQ multiplex PCR, and TCRdb's table has in-frame clones only and misses some. Of roughly 350,000 clones listed, more than 85% are singletons. This sequence joins TRBV10-3 and TRBJ2-7, with D uncertain. The source material was PBMCs or T cells enriched from blood (not recorded which). The sequence was collected from a woman aged 25 to 39 who had recovered from COVID-19. The CDR3 is CAISGGENLNYEQYF. CDR3 nucleotide sequence: TGTGCCATCAGTGGTGGAGAAAACTTGAACTACGAGCAGTACTTC.